The present T cell receptor (beta chain) was sequenced within a study of regulatory T cells in long-lasting Graves disease. The time point here: newly diagnosed GD, antithyroid drugs for less than 3 months. RNA from PBMCs was the source of the TCR library. TCR beta libraries were built with iRepertoire HTBI primers and Arm-PCR of CDR3 regions. TCRdb reprocessed the multiplex PCR reads via MiXCR and lists one record per CDR3 protein. The table shows a few hundred thousand distinct CDR3 sequences, with about 16% occurring only once. Trimming took 1 base from V and 3 from J, leaving 11 bases between them. The CDR3 has 15 amino acids. The V gene's germline CDR1 is LGHDT and CDR2 YNNKEL (reference sequence). Another study also made use of these data, one on T cells in Graves' hyperthyroidism and ophthalmopathy.

Sequences were derived from peripheral blood mononuclear cells (PBMCs), sampled at new diagnosis, from a patient treated with antithyroid drugs. The receptor was isolated from a woman younger than 30 with Graves disease. The V and J genes are TRBV3-1 and TRBJ2-3; no clear D gene. DNA for the CDR3: TGTGCCAGCAGCCAAGCCCCCACAAAGACAGATACGCAGTATTTT. It encodes CASSQAPTKTDTQYF.